This T cell receptor (beta chain) was profiled in a study of blood T cell repertoires in COVID-19. Study-level information: From the United States, Italy and Spain came samples of acute and convalescent COVID-19. PBMCs, B-cell-depleted T cells, or T cells provided the cDNA or gDNA that made up the material.

The length of the CDR3 is 15 residues. Germline assignment: CDR1 MDHEN and CDR2 SYDVKM. V gave up 2 bases and J gave up 6 bases; unmatched junction bases: 4. In the source study's methods: Scientists estimated how many nucleated cells there were by amplifying reference gene primers. This table comes from immunoSEQ multiplex PCR, and its TCRdb copy is limited to in-frame clones, with some not included. V and J calls and clone size are as listed in that table; D and trimming were resolved from the DNA. The sample holds around 100,000 clones, about 80% seen once. The sequenced sample consisted of peripheral blood. The gene calls are TRBV28 and TRBJ1-4, with 9 nucleotides matching TRBD1. This TCR was recovered from a human donor in a cohort sampled during active COVID-19. CDR3 nucleotides: TGTGCCAGCAGTTTAAGGACAGGGGTTTATGAAAAACTGTTTTTT. Translation: CASSLRTGVYEKLFF. The full variable domain, completed using reference TRBV28 and TRBJ1-4, is DVKVTQSSRYLVKRTGEKVFLECVQDMDHENMFWYRQDPGLGLRLIYFSYDVKMKEKGDIPEGYSVSREKKERFSLILESASTNQTSMYLCASSLRTGVYEKLFFGSGTQLSVL.